This T cell receptor beta chain was profiled in a study of T cell repertoires in cytomegalovirus infection. Looking at the study overall: Public TCR beta signatures indicated both CMV infection and matching HLA type. Overall study findings and caveats: Summed frequency of public TCR beta families distinguished CMV carriers with the relevant HLA. Ex vivo responses were dominated by HLA-C-restricted CMV-specific TCR beta clonotypes.

Many counts were recorded for this clonotype. The antigen is unknown. TCRdb reprocessed the reads via MiXCR and lists one record per CDR3 protein. Found here are approximately 250,000 distinct CDR3 sequences, more than 9% of them singletons; the top ten hold around 1.6%. Germline lookup yields CDR1 SGHTA and CDR2 FQGNSA. This CDR3 spans 19 amino acids. The V and J ends lost 5 bases and 2 bases, in that order; junction bases with no gene match: 13. Source material: PBMCs. The chain employs TRBV7-2 and TRBJ2-7, with 15 positions matching TRBD2. The source is a human donor in good health (CMV status not recorded). Some clones in this sample may be carry-over from other donors' samples. The CDR3 DNA follows: TGTGCCAGCAGCGGGGTCGGGGTAGGGACTAGCGGGAGGACCTACGAGCAGTACTTC. It specifies CASSGVGVGTSGRTYEQYF.